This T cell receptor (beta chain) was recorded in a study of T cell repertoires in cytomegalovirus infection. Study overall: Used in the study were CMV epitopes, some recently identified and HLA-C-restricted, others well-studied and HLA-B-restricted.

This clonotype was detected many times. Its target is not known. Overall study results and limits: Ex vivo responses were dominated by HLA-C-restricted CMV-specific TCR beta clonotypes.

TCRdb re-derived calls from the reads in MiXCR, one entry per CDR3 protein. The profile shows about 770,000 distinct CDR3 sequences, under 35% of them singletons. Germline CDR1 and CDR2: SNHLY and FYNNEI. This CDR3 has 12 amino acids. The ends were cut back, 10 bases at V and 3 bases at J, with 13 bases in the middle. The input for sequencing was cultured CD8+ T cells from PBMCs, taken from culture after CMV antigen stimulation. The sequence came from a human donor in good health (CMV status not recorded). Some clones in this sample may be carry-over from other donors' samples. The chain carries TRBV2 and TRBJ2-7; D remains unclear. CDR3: CAIKRRFYEQYF. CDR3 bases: TGTGCCATCAAGCGCAGGTTCTACGAGCAGTACTTC.